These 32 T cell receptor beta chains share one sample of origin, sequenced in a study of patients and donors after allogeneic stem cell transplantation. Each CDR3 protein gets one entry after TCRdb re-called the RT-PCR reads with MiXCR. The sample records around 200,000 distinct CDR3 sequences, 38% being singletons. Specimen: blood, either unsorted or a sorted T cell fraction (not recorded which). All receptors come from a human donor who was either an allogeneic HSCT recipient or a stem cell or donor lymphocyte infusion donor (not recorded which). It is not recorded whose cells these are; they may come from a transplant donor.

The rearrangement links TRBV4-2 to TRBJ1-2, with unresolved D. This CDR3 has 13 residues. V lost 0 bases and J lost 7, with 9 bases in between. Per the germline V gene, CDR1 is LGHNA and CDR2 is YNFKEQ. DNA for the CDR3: TGTGCCAGCAGCCAAGAAGGATCGTTTGGCTACACCTTC. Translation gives CASSQEGSFGYTF.

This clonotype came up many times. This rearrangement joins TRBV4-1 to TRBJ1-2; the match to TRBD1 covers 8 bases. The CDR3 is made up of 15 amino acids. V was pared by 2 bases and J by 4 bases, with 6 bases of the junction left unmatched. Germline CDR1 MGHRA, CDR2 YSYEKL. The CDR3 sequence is CASSQSGTGTYGYTF. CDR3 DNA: TGCGCCAGCAGCCAATCCGGGACAGGAACCTATGGCTACACCTTC.

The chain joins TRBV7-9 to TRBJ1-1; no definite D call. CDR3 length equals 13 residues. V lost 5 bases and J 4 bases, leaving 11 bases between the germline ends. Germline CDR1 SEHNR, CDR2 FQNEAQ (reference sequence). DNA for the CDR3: TGTGCCAGCAGCGGTCGGGCTCCCACTGAAGCTTTCTTT. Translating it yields CASSGRAPTEAFF.

The CDR3 DNA reads as TGCGCCAGCAGCTTGGGGCCTCCGGGAGGAAACACCATATATTTT. Protein: CASSLGPPGGNTIYF. This chain links TRBV5-1 with TRBJ1-3; no reliable D call. Germline V gives CDR1 SGHRS, CDR2 YFSETQ. Trimming pared 0 bases from V and 4 bases from J, leaving 11 bases between. The CDR3 length is 15 residues. Full variable domain (outside the CDR3, taken from reference TRBV5-1 and TRBJ1-3): KAGVTQTPRYLIKTRGQQVTLSCSPISGHRSVSWYQQTPGQGLQFLFEYFSETQRNKGNFPGRFSGRQFSNSRSEMNVSTLELGDSALYLCASSLGPPGGNTIYFGEGSWLTVV.

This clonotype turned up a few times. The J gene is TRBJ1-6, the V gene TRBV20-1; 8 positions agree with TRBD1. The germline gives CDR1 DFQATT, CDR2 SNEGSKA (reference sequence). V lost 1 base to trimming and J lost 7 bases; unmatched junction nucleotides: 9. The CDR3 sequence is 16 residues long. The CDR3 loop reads CSARGDRQILNSPLHF. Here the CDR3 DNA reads TGCAGTGCTAGAGGGGACAGGCAGATATTAAATTCACCCCTCCACTTT.

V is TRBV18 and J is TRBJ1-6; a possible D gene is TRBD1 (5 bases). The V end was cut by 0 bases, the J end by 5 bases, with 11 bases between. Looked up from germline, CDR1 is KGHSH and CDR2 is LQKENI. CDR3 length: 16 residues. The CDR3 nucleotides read TGTGCCAGCTCACCACCGGGGCAGGCAAATAATTCACCCCTCCACTTT. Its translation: CASSPPGQANNSPLHF.

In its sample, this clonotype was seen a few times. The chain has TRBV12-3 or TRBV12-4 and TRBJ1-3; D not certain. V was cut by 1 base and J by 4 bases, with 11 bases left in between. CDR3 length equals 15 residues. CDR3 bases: TGTGCCAGCAGTTTAGATGCGCAGACAGGAAACACCATATATTTT. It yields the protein CASSLDAQTGNTIYF.

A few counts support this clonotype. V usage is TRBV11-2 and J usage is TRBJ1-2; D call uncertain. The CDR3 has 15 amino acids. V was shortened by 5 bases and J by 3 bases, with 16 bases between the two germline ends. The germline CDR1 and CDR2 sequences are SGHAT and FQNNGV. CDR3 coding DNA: TGTGCCAGCAGCGCGGGAAGGTTGTCGGACTATGGCTACACCTTC. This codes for CASSAGRLSDYGYTF.

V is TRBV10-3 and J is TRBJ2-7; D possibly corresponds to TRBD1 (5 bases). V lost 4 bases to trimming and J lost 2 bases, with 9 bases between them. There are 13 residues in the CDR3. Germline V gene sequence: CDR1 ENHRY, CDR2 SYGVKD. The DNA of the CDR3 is TGTGCCATCAGTGCGGCAGGGACCTACGAGCAGTACTTC. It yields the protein CAISAAGTYEQYF.

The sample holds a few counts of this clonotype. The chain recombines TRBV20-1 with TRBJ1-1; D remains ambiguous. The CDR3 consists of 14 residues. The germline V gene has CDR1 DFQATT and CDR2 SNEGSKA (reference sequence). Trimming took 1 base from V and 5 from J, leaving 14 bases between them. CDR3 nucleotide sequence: TGCAGTGCTAGAGCACAGAACGGGAGAACTGAAGCTTTCTTT. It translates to CSARAQNGRTEAFF.

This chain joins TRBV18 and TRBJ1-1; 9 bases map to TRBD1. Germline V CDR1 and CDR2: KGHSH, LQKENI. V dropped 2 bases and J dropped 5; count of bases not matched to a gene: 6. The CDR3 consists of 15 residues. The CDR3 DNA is TGTGCCAGCTCACCATTTTCGACAGGGGGAACTGAAGCTTTCTTT. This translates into CASSPFSTGGTEAFF.

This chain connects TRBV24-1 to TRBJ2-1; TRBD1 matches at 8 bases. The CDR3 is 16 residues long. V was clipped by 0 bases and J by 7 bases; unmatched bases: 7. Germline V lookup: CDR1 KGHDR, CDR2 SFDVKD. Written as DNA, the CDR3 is TGTGCCACCAGTGATTTGGGGACAGGCTCTACGAATGAGCAGTTCTTC. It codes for CATSDLGTGSTNEQFF.

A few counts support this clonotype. The CDR3 region is CASSDSREEEKLFF. The CDR3 coding sequence is TGTGCCAGCAGTGACAGCAGGGAGGAGGAAAAACTGTTTTTT. The rearrangement uses TRBV25-1 and TRBJ1-4, with D possibly matching TRBD1 (5 bases). Per germline, CDR1 MGHDK and CDR2 SYGVNS. The CDR3 sequence is 14 residues long. Trimming shortened V by 3 bases and J by 8 bases, and 13 bases separated the two germline ends.

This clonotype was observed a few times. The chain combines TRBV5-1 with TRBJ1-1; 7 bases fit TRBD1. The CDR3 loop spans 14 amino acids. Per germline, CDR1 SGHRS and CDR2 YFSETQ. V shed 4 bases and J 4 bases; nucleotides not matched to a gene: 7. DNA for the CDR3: TGCGCCAGCAGCACGGACAGGAGGAGCACTGAAGCTTTCTTT. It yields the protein CASSTDRRSTEAFF.

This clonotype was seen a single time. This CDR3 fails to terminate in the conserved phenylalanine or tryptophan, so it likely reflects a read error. The CDR3: CSVGLFATGELFL. In nucleotides, the CDR3 is TGCAGCGTTGGACTCTTTGCCACCGGGGAGCTGTTTTTG. V is TRBV29-1 and J is TRBJ2-2; no reliable D call. The CDR3 sequence is 13 residues long. The germline CDR1 and CDR2 sequences are SQVTM and ANQGSEA. The V gene lost 4 bases and the J gene lost 4 bases, with 10 bases spanning the gap.

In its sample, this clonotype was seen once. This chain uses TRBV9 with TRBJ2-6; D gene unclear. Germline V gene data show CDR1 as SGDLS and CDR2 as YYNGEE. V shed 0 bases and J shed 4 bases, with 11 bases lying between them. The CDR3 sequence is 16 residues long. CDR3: CASSVGLGQGANVLTF. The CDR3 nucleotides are TGTGCCAGCAGCGTAGGATTAGGGCAAGGGGCCAACGTCCTGACTTTC. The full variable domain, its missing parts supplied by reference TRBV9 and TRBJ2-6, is DSGVTQTPKHLITATGQRVTLRCSPRSGDLSVYWYQQSLDQGLQFLIQYYNGEERAKGNILERFSAQQFPDLHSELNLSSLELGDSALYFCASSVGLGQGANVLTFGAGSRLTVL.

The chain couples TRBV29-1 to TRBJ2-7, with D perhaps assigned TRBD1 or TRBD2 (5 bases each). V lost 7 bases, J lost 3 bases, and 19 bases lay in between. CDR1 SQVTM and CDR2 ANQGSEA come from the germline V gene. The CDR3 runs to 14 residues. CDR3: CSAWSRDQVYEQYF. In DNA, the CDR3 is TGCAGCGCCTGGAGCCGGGACCAGGTCTACGAGCAGTACTTC.

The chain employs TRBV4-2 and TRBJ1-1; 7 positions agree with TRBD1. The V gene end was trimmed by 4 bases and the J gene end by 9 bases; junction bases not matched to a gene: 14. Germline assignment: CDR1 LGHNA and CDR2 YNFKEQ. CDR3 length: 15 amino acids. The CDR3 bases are TGTGCCAGCAGCCGAGCTGCCGGGACAGCTATTCAAGCTTTCTTT. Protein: CASSRAAGTAIQAFF.

Here the CDR3 reads CASSLGPIGQLEAFF. In DNA form, the CDR3 reads TGTGCCAGCAGTTTAGGGCCGATCGGACAGCTTGAAGCTTTCTTT. This sequence joins TRBV12-3 or TRBV12-4 and TRBJ1-1; D possibly corresponds to TRBD1 (6 bases). This CDR3 has 15 residues. V shed 1 base and J shed 7 bases, with 16 bases lying between them.

The CDR3: CASSTREQYF. CDR3 coding DNA: TGTGCCAGCAGCACCCGGGAGCAGTACTTC. V and J are TRBV21-1 and TRBJ2-7; the table assigns TRBD1, which was not confirmed against the DNA. TRBV21-1 is a recognized pseudogene. The CDR3 extends over 10 amino acids.

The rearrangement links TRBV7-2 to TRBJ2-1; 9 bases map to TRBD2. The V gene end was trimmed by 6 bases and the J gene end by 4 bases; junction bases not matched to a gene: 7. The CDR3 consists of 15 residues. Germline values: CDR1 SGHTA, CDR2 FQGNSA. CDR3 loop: CASSLKRGAYNEQFF. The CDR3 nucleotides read TGTGCCAGCAGTCTCAAGCGGGGGGCATACAATGAGCAGTTCTTC.

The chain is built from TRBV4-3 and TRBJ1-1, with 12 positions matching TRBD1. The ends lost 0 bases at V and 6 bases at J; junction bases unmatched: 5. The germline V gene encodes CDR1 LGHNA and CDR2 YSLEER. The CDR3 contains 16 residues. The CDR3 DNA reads TGCGCCAGCAGCCAAGATCGGGGACAGGGGGCGTCTGAAGCTTTCTTT. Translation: CASSQDRGQGASEAFF.

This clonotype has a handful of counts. CDR3 DNA sequence: TGTGCCAGCAGCCAAGACGGCATGGCGGGTCAGCCCCAGCATTTT. Protein product: CASSQDGMAGQPQHF. The chain carries TRBV4-2 and TRBJ1-5; D uncertain. This CDR3 contains 15 residues. Germline V gene lookup returns CDR1 LGHNA and CDR2 YNFKEQ. V dropped 0 bases and J dropped 6 bases, with 12 bases sitting between them.

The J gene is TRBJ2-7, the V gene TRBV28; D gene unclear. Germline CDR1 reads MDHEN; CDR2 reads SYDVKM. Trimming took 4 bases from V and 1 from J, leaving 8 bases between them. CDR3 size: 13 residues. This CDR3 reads CASSYPTSYEQYF. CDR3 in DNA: TGTGCCAGCAGTTATCCGACATCCTACGAGCAGTACTTC. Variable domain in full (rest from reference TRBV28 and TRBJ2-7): DVKVTQSSRYLVKRTGEKVFLECVQDMDHENMFWYRQDPGLGLRLIYFSYDVKMKEKGDIPEGYSVSREKKERFSLILESASTNQTSMYLCASSYPTSYEQYFGPGTRLTVT.

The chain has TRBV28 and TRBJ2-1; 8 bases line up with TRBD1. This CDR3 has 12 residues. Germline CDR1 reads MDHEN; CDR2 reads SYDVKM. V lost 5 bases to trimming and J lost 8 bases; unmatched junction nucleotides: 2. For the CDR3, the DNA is TGTGCCAGCAGTGCACAGGGGGATGAGCAGTTCTTC. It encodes CASSAQGDEQFF.

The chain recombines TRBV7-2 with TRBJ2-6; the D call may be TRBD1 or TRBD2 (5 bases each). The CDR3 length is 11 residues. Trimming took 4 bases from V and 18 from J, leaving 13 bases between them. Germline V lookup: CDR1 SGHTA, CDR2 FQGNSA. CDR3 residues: CASSSGTKRTF. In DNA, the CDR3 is TGTGCCAGCAGCTCCGGGACGAAGAGGACTTTC.

CDR3 region: CASSPLYRWDKKGPGNTIYF. The CDR3 DNA reads as TGTGCCAGCTCACCACTGTATCGGTGGGACAAAAAAGGACCTGGAAACACCATATATTTT. The gene calls are TRBV18 and TRBJ1-3, with D maybe TRBD1 (6 bases). Trimming left V 1 base short and J 2 bases short, with 24 bases between. Germline CDR1 reads KGHSH; CDR2 reads LQKENI. The CDR3 loop spans 20 amino acids. Combining the CDR3 with reference TRBV18 and TRBJ1-3 gives the whole variable domain NAGVMQNPRHLVRRRGQEARLRCSPMKGHSHVYWYRQLPEEGLKFMVYLQKENIIDESGMPKERFSAEFPKEGPSILRIQQVVRGDSAAYFCASSPLYRWDKKGPGNTIYFGEGSWLTVV.

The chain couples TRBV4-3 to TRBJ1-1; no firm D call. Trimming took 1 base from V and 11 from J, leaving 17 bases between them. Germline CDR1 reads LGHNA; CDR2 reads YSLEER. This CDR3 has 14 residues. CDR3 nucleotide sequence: TGCGCCAGCAGCCAAGTCGAGAACCCTGCATTGGCTTTCTTT. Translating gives CASSQVENPALAFF.

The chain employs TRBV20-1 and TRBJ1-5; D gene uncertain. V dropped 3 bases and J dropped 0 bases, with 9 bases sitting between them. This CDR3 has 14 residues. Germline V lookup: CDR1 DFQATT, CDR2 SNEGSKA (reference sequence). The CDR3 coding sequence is TGCAGTGCTAGGGAAAGGTATAGCAATCAGCCCCAGCATTTT. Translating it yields CSARERYSNQPQHF.

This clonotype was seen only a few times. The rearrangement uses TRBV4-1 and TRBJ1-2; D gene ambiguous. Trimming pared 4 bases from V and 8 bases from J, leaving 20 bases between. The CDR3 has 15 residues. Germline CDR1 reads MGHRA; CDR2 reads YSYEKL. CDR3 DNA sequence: TGCGCCAGCAGCCTCGCCCCCAGTCGGCTATCGGGCTACACCTTC. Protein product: CASSLAPSRLSGYTF.

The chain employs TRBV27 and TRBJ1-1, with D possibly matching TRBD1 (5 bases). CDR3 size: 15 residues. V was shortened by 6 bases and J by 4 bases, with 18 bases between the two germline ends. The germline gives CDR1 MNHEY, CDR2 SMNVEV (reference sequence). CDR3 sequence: CASSLIAGGGTEAFF. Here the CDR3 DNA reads TGTGCCAGCAGCCTCATAGCGGGGGGAGGCACTGAAGCTTTCTTT.

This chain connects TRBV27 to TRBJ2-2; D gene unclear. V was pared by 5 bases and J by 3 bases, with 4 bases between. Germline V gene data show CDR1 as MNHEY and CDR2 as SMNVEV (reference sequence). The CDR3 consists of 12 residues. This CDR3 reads CASSRHTGELFF. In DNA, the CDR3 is TGTGCCAGCAGTAGACACACCGGGGAGCTGTTTTTT.